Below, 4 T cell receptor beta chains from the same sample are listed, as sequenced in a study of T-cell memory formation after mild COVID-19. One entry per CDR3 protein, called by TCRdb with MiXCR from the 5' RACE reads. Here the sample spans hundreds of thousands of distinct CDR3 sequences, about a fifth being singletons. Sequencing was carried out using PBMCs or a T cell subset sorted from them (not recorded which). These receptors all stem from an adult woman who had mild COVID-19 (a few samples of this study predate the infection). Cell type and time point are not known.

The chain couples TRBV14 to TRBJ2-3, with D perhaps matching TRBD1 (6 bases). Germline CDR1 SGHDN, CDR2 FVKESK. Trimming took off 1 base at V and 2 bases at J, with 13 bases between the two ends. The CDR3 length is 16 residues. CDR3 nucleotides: TGTGCCAGCAGCCAAGTTATGGGGGCGGCCACAGATACGCAGTATTTT. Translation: CASSQVMGAATDTQYF.

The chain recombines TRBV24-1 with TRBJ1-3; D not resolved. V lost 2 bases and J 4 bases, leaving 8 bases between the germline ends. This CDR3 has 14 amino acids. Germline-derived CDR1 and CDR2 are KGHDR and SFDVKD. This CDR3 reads CATSDSGRGNTIYF. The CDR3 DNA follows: TGTGCCACCAGTGATTCCGGAAGGGGAAACACCATATATTTT.

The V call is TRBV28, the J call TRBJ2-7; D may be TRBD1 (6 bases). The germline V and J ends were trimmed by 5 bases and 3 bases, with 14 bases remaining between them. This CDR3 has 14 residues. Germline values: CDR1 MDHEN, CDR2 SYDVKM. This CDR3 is CASSPVRGFYEQYF. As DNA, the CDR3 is TGTGCCAGCAGTCCCGTGAGGGGGTTCTACGAGCAGTACTTC.

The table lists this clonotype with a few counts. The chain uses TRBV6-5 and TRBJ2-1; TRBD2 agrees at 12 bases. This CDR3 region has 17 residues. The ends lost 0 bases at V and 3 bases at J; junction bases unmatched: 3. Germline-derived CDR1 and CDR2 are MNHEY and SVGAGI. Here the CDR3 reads CASSYSLAGGYYNEQFF. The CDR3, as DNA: TGTGCCAGCAGTTACTCCCTAGCGGGAGGGTACTACAATGAGCAGTTCTTC.